The 30 T cell receptor beta chains below were found in one sample sequenced in a study of blood T cell repertoires in COVID-19. Sequencing used immunoSEQ multiplex PCR; TCRdb keeps in-frame clones, though not all of them. The sample comprises about 210,000 clones, approximately 84% of which are singletons, and approximately 8% rests with the top ten. Input material: peripheral blood. These receptor sequences come from a woman between 45 and 65 years old with active or convalescent COVID-19.

The chain has TRBV4-1 and TRBJ1-6, with 8 nucleotides matching TRBD1. Trimming took 3 bases from V and 6 from J; bases not matched to a gene: 10. Per the germline V gene, CDR1 is MGHRA and CDR2 is YSYEKL. CDR3 length equals 17 residues. The CDR3 protein is CASSHPTDRVFNSPLHF. CDR3 bases: TGCGCCAGCAGCCATCCCACGGACAGGGTATTTAATTCACCCCTCCACTTT.

V is TRBV10-3 and J is TRBJ2-7; D is perhaps TRBD2 (6 bases). The CDR3 runs to 15 residues. V lost 0 bases, J lost 4 bases, and 13 bases lay in between. The germline CDR1 and CDR2 sequences are ENHRY and SYGVKD. Here the CDR3 reads CAISESPTSTYEQYV. Here the CDR3 DNA reads TGTGCCATCAGTGAGTCACCGACTAGTACTTACGAGCAGTACGTC.

The chain has TRBV19 and TRBJ1-2; 7 nucleotides align to TRBD1. Per the germline V gene, CDR1 is LNHDA and CDR2 is SQIVND (reference sequence). Trimming at V came to 5 bases and at J to 0 bases, leaving 3 bases not matched to a gene. The CDR3 has 14 residues. CDR3 sequence: CASSPGTANYGYTF. CDR3 nucleotides: TGTGCCAGTAGTCCCGGGACAGCTAACTATGGCTACACCTTC.

The chain combines TRBV29-1 with TRBJ2-3; a weak D match, TRBD2 (5 bases). V was cut by 6 bases and J by 0 bases, with 16 bases left in between. The length of the CDR3 is 15 residues. Germline CDR1 reads SQVTM; CDR2 reads ANQGSEA. DNA for the CDR3: TGCAGCGTCCCCGGGGAGCGAACTAGCACAGATACGCAGTATTTT. This encodes CSVPGERTSTDTQYF.

The chain links TRBV2 to TRBJ1-2, with a tentative D call TRBD1 (5 bases). The germline V gene encodes CDR1 SNHLY and CDR2 FYNNEI. V was cut by 0 bases and J by 6 bases, with 11 bases left in between. This CDR3 is 14 amino acids long. The CDR3 DNA reads as TGTGCCAGCAGTGAAGCAGGGCAGGGTAATGGCTACACCTTC. This codes for CASSEAGQGNGYTF.

The chain joins TRBV5-1 to TRBJ2-4; the match to TRBD2 covers 8 bases. V lost 2 bases, J lost 5 bases, and 0 bases stayed unmatched. CDR3 size: 13 residues. Germline CDR1 SGHRS, CDR2 YFSETQ. CDR3 bases: TGCGCCAGCAGCTTTAGCGGGGAAAACATTCAGTACTTC. This encodes CASSFSGENIQYF.

There are a few counts of this clone. CDR3 bases: TGCGCCAGCAGCCAAGGTCAGACGAACACCGGGGAGCTGTTTTTT. Protein product: CASSQGQTNTGELFF. This chain connects TRBV4-1 to TRBJ2-2; the D is unclear. CDR3 length: 15 residues. V shed 1 base and J shed 0 bases, with 6 bases lying between them. Germline CDR1 is MGHRA and CDR2 is YSYEKL.

The sample holds one count of this clone. V is TRBV7-9 and J is TRBJ2-1; D perhaps matches TRBD2 (6 bases). The CDR3 covers 13 residues. From germline, CDR1 is SEHNR and CDR2 FQNEAQ (reference sequence). Between the trimmed V and J ends, which lost 5 bases and 5 bases, there was a span of 10 bases. CDR3 region: CASSRSGDNEQFF. In DNA form, the CDR3 reads TGTGCCAGCAGCCGTAGCGGAGACAATGAGCAGTTCTTC.

The chain joins TRBV7-9 to TRBJ1-2; a weak D match, TRBD1 (5 bases). This CDR3 has 13 residues. The germline V gene has CDR1 SEHNR and CDR2 FQNEAQ (reference sequence). Trimming removed 3 bases at V and 6 bases at J, with 11 bases between. The CDR3 DNA follows: TGTGCCAGCAGCTTCGGCAGGGATGATGGCTACACCTTC. Protein: CASSFGRDDGYTF. Full variable domain (missing parts from reference TRBV7-9 and TRBJ1-2): DTGVSQNPRHKITKRGQNVTFRCDPISEHNRLYWYRQTLGQGPEFLTYFQNEAQLEKSRLLSDRFSAERPKGSFSTLEIQRTEQGDSAMYLCASSFGRDDGYTFGSGTRLTVV.

V and J are TRBV28 and TRBJ1-2; perhaps TRBD1 as D (5 bases). CDR1 and CDR2 (germline): MDHEN, SYDVKM. Trimming cost V 3 bases and J 4 bases, with 12 bases left between them. The CDR3 has 14 amino acids. The CDR3 is CASSFSGLTYGYTF. CDR3 coding DNA: TGTGCCAGCAGTTTTTCGGGACTTACCTATGGCTACACCTTC.

The V gene is TRBV4-1, the J gene TRBJ1-4; TRBD1 might be the D (5 bases). V lost 5 bases to trimming and J lost 5 bases, with 9 bases between them. The CDR3 loop spans 13 amino acids. Germline V lookup: CDR1 MGHRA, CDR2 YSYEKL. This CDR3 is CASSLTANEKLFF. The CDR3 nucleotides read TGCGCCAGCAGCTTGACAGCAAATGAAAAACTGTTTTTT.

Written as DNA, the CDR3 is TGTGCCAGCAGCTCCACGACCGGGGGGCTCGGCTATGGCTACACCTTC. This translates into CASSSTTGGLGYGYTF. The J gene is TRBJ1-2, the V gene TRBV11-2, with a tentative D call TRBD1 (6 bases). Germline loops: CDR1 SGHAT, CDR2 FQNNGV. Trimming cost V 4 bases and J 4 bases, with 19 bases left between them. This CDR3 comprises 16 residues.

The rearrangement joins TRBV19 to TRBJ2-3; 9 nucleotides agree with TRBD2. The CDR3 length is 17 residues. The V segment lost 3 bases and the J segment 0 bases; nucleotides outside the gene matches: 7. Per the germline V gene, CDR1 is LNHDA and CDR2 is SQIVND (reference sequence). This CDR3 is CASSINSGGPSTDTQYF. The DNA for the CDR3 is TGTGCCAGTAGTATCAATAGCGGGGGACCTAGCACAGATACGCAGTATTTT.

The chain has TRBV19 and TRBJ1-4; D unresolved. V lost 0 bases and J lost 0, with 11 bases in between. The CDR3 contains 17 residues. Germline V lookup: CDR1 LNHDA, CDR2 SQIVND (reference sequence). CDR3 DNA sequence: TGTGCCAGTAGTATAGATCTAGATGGGTCAACTAATGAAAAACTGTTTTTT. Translating gives CASSIDLDGSTNEKLFF.

V usage is TRBV5-8 and J usage is TRBJ2-1; 7 bases match TRBD2. The CDR3 covers 16 residues. CDR1 and CDR2 from the germline V gene are SGHTS and YDEGEE. V lost 4 bases, J lost 0 bases, and 7 bases stayed unmatched. CDR3 loop: CASSPRRGSSYNEQFF. The CDR3 nucleotides read TGTGCCAGCAGCCCCCGGCGGGGGAGCTCCTACAATGAGCAGTTCTTC.

A single count supports this clone. This sequence joins TRBV5-6 and TRBJ1-5, with D perhaps TRBD1 (6 bases). Germline lookup yields CDR1 SGHDT and CDR2 YYEEEE. This CDR3 region has 14 residues. Trimming shortened V by 4 bases and J by 2 bases, and 10 bases separated the two germline ends. CDR3 in DNA: TGTGCCAGCAGCCAGGGGCGTGGCAATCAGCCCCAGCATTTT. It is translated as CASSQGRGNQPQHF.

The genes are TRBV28 and TRBJ1-5, with D perhaps matching TRBD1 (5 bases). V lost 4 bases and J 2 bases, leaving 18 bases between the germline ends. The germline V gene encodes CDR1 MDHEN and CDR2 SYDVKM. The CDR3 runs to 17 residues. CDR3 sequence: CASSSILRGEGNQPQHF. The CDR3 DNA is TGTGCCAGCAGTTCGATCCTTAGGGGCGAGGGCAATCAGCCCCAGCATTTT.

This clone was counted once. CDR3 amino acids: CAWSVGGGRETQYF. The CDR3 region has the DNA TGTGCCTGGAGTGTAGGAGGGGGCCGGGAGACCCAGTACTTC. This chain uses TRBV30 with TRBJ2-5, with D possibly matching TRBD1 (7 bases). The germline V and J ends were trimmed by 0 bases and 5 bases, with 13 bases remaining between them. The CDR3 covers 14 residues. Germline assignment: CDR1 GTSNPN and CDR2 SVGIG (reference sequence).

This clone was seen more than once but under ten times. V gene TRBV5-4 combines with J gene TRBJ2-4, with 9 bases lining up with TRBD1. V shed 4 bases and J 3 bases; nucleotides not matched to a gene: 11. CDR1 and CDR2 (germline): SGHNT, YYREEE (reference sequence). CDR3 size: 17 residues. CDR3 DNA: TGTGCCAGCAGCGTTGGTGGGGCGGGACAGGGCAAAAACATTCAGTACTTC. This gives the protein CASSVGGAGQGKNIQYF.

The J gene is TRBJ2-2, the V gene TRBV18, with a possible D match to TRBD1 (6 bases). The CDR3 runs 14 residues. Trimming removed 9 bases at V and 6 bases at J, with 17 bases between. Germline V gives CDR1 KGHSH, CDR2 LQKENI. DNA for the CDR3: TGTGCCAGTACAGCCCAACAGGGTCCCGGGGAGCTGTTTTTT. Its translation: CASTAQQGPGELFF.

The chain carries TRBV9 and TRBJ2-5; D unresolved. The CDR3 spans 15 residues. V was clipped by 0 bases and J by 5 bases, with 14 bases between them. The V gene's germline CDR1 is SGDLS and CDR2 YYNGEE. Here the CDR3 DNA reads TGTGCCAGCAGCGTAGGTTCCCCTCGGAGTGAGACCCAGTACTTC. Amino acids: CASSVGSPRSETQYF.

The chain links TRBV30 to TRBJ1-2, with TRBD1 identical over 8 bases. Looked up from germline, CDR1 is GTSNPN and CDR2 is SVGIG (reference sequence). The CDR3 is 14 amino acids. The junction had 6 bases not matched to a gene; V was cut back by 5 bases and J by 1 base. This CDR3 reads CAWARQGFNYGYTF. The CDR3 DNA follows: TGTGCCTGGGCCCGACAGGGGTTTAACTATGGCTACACCTTC.

The chain employs TRBV28 and TRBJ2-7, with D tentatively TRBD1 (5 bases). V was clipped by 2 bases and J by 3 bases, with 8 bases between them. The CDR3 runs 13 residues. CDR1 MDHEN and CDR2 SYDVKM come from the germline V gene. The CDR3 loop is CASSLKGHYEQYF. As DNA, the CDR3 is TGTGCCAGCAGTTTAAAGGGGCACTACGAGCAGTACTTC.

This sequence joins TRBV12-3 or TRBV12-4 and TRBJ2-7; D possibly corresponds to TRBD1 (6 bases). The V end was cut by 4 bases, the J end by 7 bases, with 11 bases between. This CDR3 contains 12 residues. In DNA form, the CDR3 reads TGTGCCAGCAGTTCACAGGGTCGGGAGCAGTACGTC. It codes for CASSSQGREQYV.

V usage is TRBV7-3 and J usage is TRBJ2-3, with TRBD2 identical over 11 bases. J gave up 2 bases and V 5 bases, and 3 bases lay outside the gene matches. Germline CDR1 and CDR2: SGHTA and FQGTGA. This CDR3 comprises 15 residues. This chain's CDR3 is CASSQGLAATDTQYF. The CDR3 DNA reads as TGTGCCAGCAGCCAGGGACTAGCGGCCACAGATACGCAGTATTTT.

This clone has at least ten counts. This chain joins TRBV5-1 and TRBJ1-4; D gene uncertain. CDR3 size: 14 residues. V lost 0 bases, J lost 8 bases, and 11 bases lay in between. The V gene's germline CDR1 is SGHRS and CDR2 YFSETQ. CDR3 DNA sequence: TGCGCCAGCAGCTTGGATAATGCAGGAGAAAAACTGTTTTTT. Its protein product is CASSLDNAGEKLFF.

This chain joins TRBV10-2 and TRBJ2-7, with D possibly TRBD1 on 5 matching bases. CDR1 and CDR2 (germline): WSHSY, SAAADI. The CDR3 sequence is 14 residues long. V was clipped by 0 bases and J by 6 bases, with 12 bases between them. The CDR3 DNA follows: TGCGCCAGCAGTGAGTCCCAGGGCTCTCGCGAGCAGTACGTC. It yields the protein CASSESQGSREQYV.

The V call is TRBV11-2, the J call TRBJ2-1, with 10 bases lining up with TRBD2. The germline gives CDR1 SGHAT, CDR2 FQNNGV. This CDR3 has 18 amino acids. V shed 1 base, J shed 5 bases, and the junction held 11 bases outside the gene matches. The DNA of the CDR3 is TGTGCCAGCAGCTTAGTACTGGTGGAGCGGGGGGGAAACAATGAGCAGTTCTTC. Its protein is CASSLVLVERGGNNEQFF. The full variable domain, its missing parts supplied by reference TRBV11-2 and TRBJ2-1, is EAGVAQSPRYKIIEKRQSVAFWCNPISGHATLYWYQQILGQGPKLLIQFQNNGVVDDSQLPKDRFSAERLKGVDSTLKIQPAKLEDSAVYLCASSLVLVERGGNNEQFFGPGTRLTVL.

The chain uses TRBV20-1 and TRBJ2-3, with 9 bases aligning to TRBD2. Trimming at V came to 6 bases and at J to 1 base, leaving 14 bases not matched to a gene. This CDR3 has 17 amino acids. Germline loops: CDR1 DFQATT, CDR2 SNEGSKA (reference sequence). For the CDR3, the DNA is TGCAGTGCCAGTGGCCCTATGATAGCGGGAGGCACAGATACGCAGTATTTT. Its protein is CSASGPMIAGGTDTQYF.

This clone was picked up one time. The rearrangement joins TRBV29-1 to TRBJ2-1; tentatively, D is TRBD1 (5 bases). Germline CDR1 and CDR2: SQVTM and ANQGSEA. The CDR3 consists of 13 residues. Trimming shortened V by 3 bases and J by 8 bases, and 14 bases separated the two germline ends. The CDR3, as DNA: TGCAGCGTTGAGAACGACAGAATCTATGAGCAGTTCTTC. Translation gives CSVENDRIYEQFF.